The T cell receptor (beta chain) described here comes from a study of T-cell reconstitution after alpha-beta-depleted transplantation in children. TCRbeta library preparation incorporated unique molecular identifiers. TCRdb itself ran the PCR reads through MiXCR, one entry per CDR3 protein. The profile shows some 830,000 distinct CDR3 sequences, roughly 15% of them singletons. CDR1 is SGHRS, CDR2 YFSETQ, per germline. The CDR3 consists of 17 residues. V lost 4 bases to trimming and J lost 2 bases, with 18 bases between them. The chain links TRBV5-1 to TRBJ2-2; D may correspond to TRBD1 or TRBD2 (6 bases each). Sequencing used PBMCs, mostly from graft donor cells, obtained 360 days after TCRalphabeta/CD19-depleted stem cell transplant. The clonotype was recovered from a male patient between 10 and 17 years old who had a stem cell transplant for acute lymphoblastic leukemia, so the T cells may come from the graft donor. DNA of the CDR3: TGCGCCAGCAGCCTGGCCCGTAGGGGGGCTAACACCGGGGAGCTGTTTTTT. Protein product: CASSLARRGANTGELFF.